A single T cell receptor (beta chain) is shown here with its context. The CDR3 totals 16 residues. The germline V and J ends were trimmed by 7 bases and 1 base, with 20 bases remaining between them. The germline V gene has CDR1 MNHEY and CDR2 SMNVEV (reference sequence). Vbeta (60) and Jbeta (13) primers were used in the PCR. Data came from immunoSEQ multiplex PCR; TCRdb stores just in-frame clones and leaves some out. The data show over 200,000 clones, 55% to 75% seen once. This sample was taken from a study of cytomegalovirus exposure and HLA in healthy donors. This TCR came from a man aged 35-49 years in good health and CMV-seropositive. The sequenced sample consisted of PBMCs. The V call is TRBV27, the J call TRBJ2-7, with D possibly matching TRBD1 (5 bases). CDR3 loop: CASTPRGRKGSYEQYF. The CDR3 nucleotides read TGTGCCAGCACCCCTCGAGGCCGTAAGGGGTCCTACGAGCAGTACTTC.